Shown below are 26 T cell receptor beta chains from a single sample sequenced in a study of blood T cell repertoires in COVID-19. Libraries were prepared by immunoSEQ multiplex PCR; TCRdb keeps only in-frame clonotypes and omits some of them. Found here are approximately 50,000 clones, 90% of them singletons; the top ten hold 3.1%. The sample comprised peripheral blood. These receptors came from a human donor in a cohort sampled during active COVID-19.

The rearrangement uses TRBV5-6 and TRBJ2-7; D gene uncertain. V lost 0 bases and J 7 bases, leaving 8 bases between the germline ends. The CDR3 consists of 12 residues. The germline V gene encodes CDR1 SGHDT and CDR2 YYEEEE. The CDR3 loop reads CASSLGTGEQYV. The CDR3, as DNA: TGTGCCAGCAGCTTGGGTACGGGTGAGCAGTACGTC.

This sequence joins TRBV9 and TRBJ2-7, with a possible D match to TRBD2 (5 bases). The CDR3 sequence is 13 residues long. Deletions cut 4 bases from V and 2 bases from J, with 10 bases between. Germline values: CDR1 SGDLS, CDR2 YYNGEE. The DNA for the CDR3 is TGTGCCAGCAGCAGGGAGACGGCCTACGAGCAGTACTTC. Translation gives CASSRETAYEQYF.

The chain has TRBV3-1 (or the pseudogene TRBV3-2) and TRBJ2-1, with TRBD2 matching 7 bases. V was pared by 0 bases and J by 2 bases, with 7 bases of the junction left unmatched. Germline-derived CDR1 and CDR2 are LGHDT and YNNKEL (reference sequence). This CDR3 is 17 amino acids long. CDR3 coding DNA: TGTGCCAGCAGCCAAGACTTAAGGAGCGGGACCTACAATGAGCAGTTCTTC. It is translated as CASSQDLRSGTYNEQFF.

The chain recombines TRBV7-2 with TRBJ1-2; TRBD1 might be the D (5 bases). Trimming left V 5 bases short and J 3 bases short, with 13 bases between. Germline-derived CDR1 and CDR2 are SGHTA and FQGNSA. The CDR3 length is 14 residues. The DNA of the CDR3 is TGTGCCAGCAGCCCCGACCAGGGTGACTATGGCTACACCTTC. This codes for CASSPDQGDYGYTF.

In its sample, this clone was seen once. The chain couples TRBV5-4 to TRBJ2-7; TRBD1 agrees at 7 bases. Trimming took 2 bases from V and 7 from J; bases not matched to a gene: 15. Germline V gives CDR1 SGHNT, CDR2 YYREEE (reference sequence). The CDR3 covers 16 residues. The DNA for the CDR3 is TGTGCCAGCAGCTTCGTAGGGGGCAAGACCCTAGGGGAGCAGTACTTC. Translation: CASSFVGGKTLGEQYF.

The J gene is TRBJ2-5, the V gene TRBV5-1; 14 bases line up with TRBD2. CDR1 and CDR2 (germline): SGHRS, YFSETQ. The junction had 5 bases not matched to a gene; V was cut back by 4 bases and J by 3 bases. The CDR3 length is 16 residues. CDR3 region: CASSTGTSGGEETQYF. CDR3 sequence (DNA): TGCGCCAGCAGCACCGGGACTAGCGGGGGTGAAGAGACCCAGTACTTC.

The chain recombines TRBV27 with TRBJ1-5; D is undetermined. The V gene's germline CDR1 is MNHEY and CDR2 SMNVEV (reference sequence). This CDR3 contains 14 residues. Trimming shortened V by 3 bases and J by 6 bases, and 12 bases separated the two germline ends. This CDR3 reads CASSFRTGAQPQHF. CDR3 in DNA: TGTGCCAGCAGTTTCCGGACGGGAGCTCAGCCCCAGCATTTT.

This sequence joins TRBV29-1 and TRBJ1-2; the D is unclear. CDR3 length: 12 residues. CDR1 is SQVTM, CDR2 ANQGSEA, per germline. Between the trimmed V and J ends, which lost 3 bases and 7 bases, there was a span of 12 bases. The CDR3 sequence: CSVEEAVGGYTF. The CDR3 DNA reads TGCAGCGTTGAGGAGGCGGTCGGTGGCTACACCTTC.

As DNA, the CDR3 is TGTGCCATCACCAAGGGACAGGGATCCGGGGAGCTGTTTTTT. Amino acids: CAITKGQGSGELFF. The chain is built from TRBV10-3 and TRBJ2-2; 9 bases map to TRBD1. Trimming cost V 7 bases and J 6 bases; bases outside gene matches: 6. The CDR3 extends over 14 amino acids. CDR1 is ENHRY and CDR2 is SYGVKD in the germline V gene.

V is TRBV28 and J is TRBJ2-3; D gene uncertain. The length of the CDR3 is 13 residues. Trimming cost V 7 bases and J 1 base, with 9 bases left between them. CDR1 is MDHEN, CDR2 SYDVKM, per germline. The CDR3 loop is CASTLSGTDTQYF. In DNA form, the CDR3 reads TGTGCCAGCACCCTGAGCGGCACAGATACGCAGTATTTT. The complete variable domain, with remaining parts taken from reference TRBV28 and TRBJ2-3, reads DVKVTQSSRYLVKRTGEKVFLECVQDMDHENMFWYRQDPGLGLRLIYFSYDVKMKEKGDIPEGYSVSREKKERFSLILESASTNQTSMYLCASTLSGTDTQYFGPGTRLTVL.

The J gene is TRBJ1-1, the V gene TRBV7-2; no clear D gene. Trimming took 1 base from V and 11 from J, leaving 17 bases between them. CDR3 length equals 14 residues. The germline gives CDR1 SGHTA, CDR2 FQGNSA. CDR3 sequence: CASSLVTDLREAFF. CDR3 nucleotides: TGTGCCAGCAGCTTAGTAACAGACTTGCGGGAGGCTTTCTTT.

CDR3 in DNA: TGTGCCAGCAGTAAAATGGACAGGGAAGCTTTCTTT. Its protein is CASSKMDREAFF. The chain combines TRBV2 with TRBJ1-1, with TRBD1 matching over 7 bases. The CDR3 length is 12 residues. V gave up 5 bases and J gave up 8 bases; unmatched junction bases: 5. The germline gives CDR1 SNHLY, CDR2 FYNNEI. Looking up the rest from reference TRBV2 and TRBJ1-1 gives the full variable domain: EPEVTQTPSHQVTQMGQEVILRCVPISNHLYFYWYRQILGQKVEFLVSFYNNEISEKSEIFDDQFSVERPDGSNFTLKIRSTKLEDSAMYFCASSKMDREAFFGQGTRLTVV.

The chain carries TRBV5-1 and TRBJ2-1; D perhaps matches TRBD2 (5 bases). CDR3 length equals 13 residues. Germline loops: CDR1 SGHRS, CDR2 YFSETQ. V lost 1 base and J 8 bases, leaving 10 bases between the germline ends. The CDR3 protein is CASSLWTGDEQFF. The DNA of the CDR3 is TGCGCCAGCAGCTTGTGGACCGGGGATGAGCAGTTCTTC.

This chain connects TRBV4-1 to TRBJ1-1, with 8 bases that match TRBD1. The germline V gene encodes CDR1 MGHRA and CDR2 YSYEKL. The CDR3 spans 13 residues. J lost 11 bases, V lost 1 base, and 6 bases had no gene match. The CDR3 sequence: CASSQVGQEGAFF. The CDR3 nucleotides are TGCGCCAGCAGCCAAGTGGGACAGGAAGGGGCTTTCTTT.

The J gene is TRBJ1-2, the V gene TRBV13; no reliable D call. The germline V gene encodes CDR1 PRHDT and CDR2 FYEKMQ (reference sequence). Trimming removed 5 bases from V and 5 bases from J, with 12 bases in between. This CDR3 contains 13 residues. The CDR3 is CASSGPSVYGYTF. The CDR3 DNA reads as TGTGCCAGCAGCGGCCCCTCTGTATATGGCTACACCTTC.

The CDR3 loop reads CASIPGGNQETQYF. The CDR3 DNA is TGTGCCAGCATCCCCGGGGGGAACCAAGAGACCCAGTACTTC. The rearrangement uses TRBV5-6 and TRBJ2-5; TRBD2 agrees at 7 bases. The junction had 5 bases not matched to a gene; V was cut back by 6 bases and J by 0 bases. CDR3 size: 14 residues. CDR1 is SGHDT and CDR2 is YYEEEE in the germline V gene.

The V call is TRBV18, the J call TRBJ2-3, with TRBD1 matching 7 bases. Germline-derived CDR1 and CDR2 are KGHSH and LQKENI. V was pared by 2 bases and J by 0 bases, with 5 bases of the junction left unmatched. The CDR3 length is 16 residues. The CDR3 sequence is CASSPARDRSTDTQYF. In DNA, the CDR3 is TGTGCCAGCTCACCAGCCCGGGACAGAAGCACAGATACGCAGTATTTT.

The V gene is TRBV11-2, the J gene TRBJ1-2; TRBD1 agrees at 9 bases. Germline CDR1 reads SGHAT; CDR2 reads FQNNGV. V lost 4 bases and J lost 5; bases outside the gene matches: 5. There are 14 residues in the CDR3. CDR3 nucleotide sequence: TGTGCCAGCAGCTATGGGACAGGGAAATATGGCTACACCTTC. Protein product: CASSYGTGKYGYTF.

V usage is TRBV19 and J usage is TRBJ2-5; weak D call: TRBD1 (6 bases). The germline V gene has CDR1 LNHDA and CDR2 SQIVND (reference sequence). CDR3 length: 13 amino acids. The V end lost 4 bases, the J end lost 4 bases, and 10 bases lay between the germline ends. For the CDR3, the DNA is TGTGCCAGTAGTAGGGACACTGGAGAGACCCAGTACTTC. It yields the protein CASSRDTGETQYF.

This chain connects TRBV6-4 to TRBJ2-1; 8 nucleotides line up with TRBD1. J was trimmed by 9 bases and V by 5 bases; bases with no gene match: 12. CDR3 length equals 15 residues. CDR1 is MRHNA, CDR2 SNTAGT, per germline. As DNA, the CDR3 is TGTGCCAGCAGTCGCCAGGGGGCAAGCTTTGGTGAGCAGTTCTTC. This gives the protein CASSRQGASFGEQFF.

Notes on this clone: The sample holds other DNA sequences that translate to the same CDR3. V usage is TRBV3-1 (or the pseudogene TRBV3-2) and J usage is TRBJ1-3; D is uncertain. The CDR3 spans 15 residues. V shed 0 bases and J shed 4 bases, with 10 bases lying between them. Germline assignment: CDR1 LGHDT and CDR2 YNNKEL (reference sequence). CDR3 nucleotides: TGTGCCAGCAGCCAAGATGGAGGGATCGGAAACACCATATATTTT. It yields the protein CASSQDGGIGNTIYF.

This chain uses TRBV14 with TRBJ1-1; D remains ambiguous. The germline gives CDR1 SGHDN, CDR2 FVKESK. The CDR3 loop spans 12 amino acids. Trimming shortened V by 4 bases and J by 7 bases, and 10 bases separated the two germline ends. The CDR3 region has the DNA TGTGCCAGCAGCCCCCGCGGGGTTGAAGCTTTCTTT. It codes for CASSPRGVEAFF. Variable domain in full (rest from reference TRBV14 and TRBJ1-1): EAGVTQFPSHSVIEKGQTVTLRCDPISGHDNLYWYRRVMGKEIKFLLHFVKESKQDESGMPNNRFLAERTGGTYSTLKVQPAELEDSGVYFCASSPRGVEAFFGQGTRLTVV.

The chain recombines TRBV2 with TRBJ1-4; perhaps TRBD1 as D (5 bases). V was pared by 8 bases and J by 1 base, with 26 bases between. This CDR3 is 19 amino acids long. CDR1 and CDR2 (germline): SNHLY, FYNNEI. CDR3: CASSPYYQGFSGTNEKLFF. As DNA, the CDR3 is TGTGCCAGCTCCCCCTATTATCAGGGCTTTTCTGGAACTAATGAAAAACTGTTTTTT.

CDR3 amino acids: CASSFGTAQNEQFF. The CDR3 bases are TGTGCCAGCAGCTTCGGGACAGCTCAAAATGAGCAGTTCTTC. This chain uses TRBV9 with TRBJ2-1, with TRBD1 matching 7 bases. CDR1 and CDR2 from the germline V gene are SGDLS and YYNGEE. The V segment lost 4 bases and the J segment 7 bases; nucleotides outside the gene matches: 8. The CDR3 is made up of 14 amino acids.

CDR3 nucleotide sequence: TGTGCCAGCAGTGATCAGGGGTGGGGAAGCTCCTACAATGAGCAGTTCTTC. It specifies CASSDQGWGSSYNEQFF. This sequence joins TRBV6-1 and TRBJ2-1, with D maybe TRBD1 (6 bases). Per the germline V gene, CDR1 is MNHNS and CDR2 is SASEGT. The V end lost 3 bases, the J end lost 0 bases, and 15 bases lay between the germline ends. This CDR3 contains 17 residues.

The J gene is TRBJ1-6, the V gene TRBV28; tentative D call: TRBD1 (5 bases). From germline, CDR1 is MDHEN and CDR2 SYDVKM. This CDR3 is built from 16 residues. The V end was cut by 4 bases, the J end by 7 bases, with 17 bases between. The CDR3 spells CASSSPRAGPNSPLHF. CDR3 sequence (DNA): TGTGCCAGCAGTTCTCCTCGCGCAGGGCCGAATTCACCCCTCCACTTT.